This T cell receptor beta chain was retrieved from a study of Tregs in tolerant kidney transplant recipients. The CDR3 is 16 residues long. The germline V and J ends were trimmed by 0 bases and 3 bases, with 12 bases remaining between them. Germline assignment: CDR1 SGHRS and CDR2 YFSETQ. The study, taken as a whole, reports: The small number of patients limits these findings pending further validation.

This clone was recorded a few times. Its cognate antigen is unknown. Libraries were prepared by immunoSEQ multiplex PCR; TCRdb keeps only in-frame clonotypes and omits some of them. The sample has some 250,000 clones; around 81% are singletons. Unstimulated regulatory T cells (CD4+CD25+CD127-), CD4+CD25- non-regulatory cells, CD4 and CD8 cells were FACS-sorted from thawed PBMCs. The sample comprised CD4+ T cells from blood. This chain links TRBV5-1 with TRBJ1-4, with no clear D. This clonotype was obtained from a human donor in good health. CDR3 DNA: TGCGCCAGCAGCTTGGCCAGGTCAGCCGCTAATGAAAAACTGTTTTTT. This encodes CASSLARSAANEKLFF.